A single sample is the source of the 7 T cell receptor beta chains below, sequenced in a study of CD8 T cells in Susac syndrome. The RNA input was about 0.5 to 1 ug, and it was reverse transcribed with random hexamers. TCRdb re-analysed the immunoSEQ multiplex PCR reads in MiXCR, keeping a single row per CDR3 protein. Of approximately 190,000 distinct CDR3 sequences listed, roughly 92% are singletons. Sequenced input: CD4+ T cells from PBMCs. These receptors were taken from a human donor in good health.

The gene calls are TRBV9 and TRBJ1-3; D possibly corresponds to TRBD1 (5 bases). The ends were cut back, 2 bases at V and 7 bases at J, with 7 bases in the middle. The CDR3 is made up of 12 amino acids. Germline values: CDR1 SGDLS, CDR2 YYNGEE. DNA for the CDR3: TGTGCCAGCAGCGTGGGGGGTAACACCATATATTTT. Translation: CASSVGGNTIYF.

The V call is TRBV6-2 or TRBV6-3, the J call TRBJ1-1; TRBD1 is a possible D gene (6 bases). Germline CDR1 is MNHEY and CDR2 is SVGEGT. V lost 6 bases, J lost 5 bases, and 16 bases lay in between. The CDR3 covers 14 residues. This CDR3 reads CASSDPGGTTEAFF. In DNA form, the CDR3 reads TGTGCCAGCAGCGACCCCGGGGGGACAACTGAAGCTTTCTTT.

The V call is TRBV9, the J call TRBJ2-5; no clear D gene. Trimming shortened V by 4 bases and J by 5 bases, and 18 bases separated the two germline ends. This CDR3 has 15 residues. CDR1 and CDR2 (germline): SGDLS, YYNGEE. CDR3 in amino acids: CASSTQSGVWETQYF. The CDR3 DNA is TGTGCCAGCAGCACCCAAAGTGGGGTGTGGGAGACCCAGTACTTC.

In regard to this clonotype: The junction differs from germline at one of its ends, possibly a read error. This rearrangement joins TRBV28 to TRBJ2-1; D is uncertain. The CDR3 is made up of 10 amino acids. CDR1 is MDHEN, CDR2 SYDVKM, per germline. CDR3 residues: CASSAGEEFF. Written as DNA, the CDR3 is TGTGCCAGCTCCGCTGGTGAGGAGTTCTTC.

The chain is built from TRBV20-1 and TRBJ2-7; perhaps TRBD2 as D (7 bases). The CDR3 spans 12 residues. Trimming removed 6 bases from V and 2 bases from J, with 11 bases in between. Germline CDR1 is DFQATT and CDR2 is SNEGSKA (reference sequence). The CDR3 reads CSAEGGPYEQYF. CDR3 coding DNA: TGCAGTGCCGAGGGGGGGCCCTACGAGCAGTACTTC.

The chain links TRBV19 to TRBJ2-3; D is unclear. CDR3 length: 14 residues. V was pared by 5 bases and J by 4 bases, with 13 bases between. Germline V gene data show CDR1 as LNHDA and CDR2 as SQIVND (reference sequence). CDR3: CASSLILAADTQYF. Here the CDR3 DNA reads TGTGCCAGTAGTCTCATATTGGCGGCAGATACGCAGTATTTT.

J is TRBJ2-2 and V is TRBV19; D might be TRBD1 (6 bases). The CDR3 covers 14 residues. V lost 4 bases and J 5 bases, leaving 11 bases between the germline ends. Germline CDR1 reads LNHDA; CDR2 reads SQIVND (reference sequence). CDR3 protein: CASSRGLGTGELFF. In DNA form, the CDR3 reads TGTGCCAGTAGTAGGGGGCTGGGGACCGGGGAGCTGTTTTTT. The full variable domain, completed using reference TRBV19 and TRBJ2-2, is DGGITQSPKYLFRKEGQNVTLSCEQNLNHDAMYWYRQDPGQGLRLIYYSQIVNDFQKGDIAEGYSVSREKKESFPLTVTSAQKNPTAFYLCASSRGLGTGELFFGEGSRLTVL.